This TCR beta chain comes out of a study of blood T cell repertoires in COVID-19. Using immunoSEQ multiplex PCR, the repertoire was profiled, and TCRdb retains in-frame clones only, with some absent. The table records roughly 230,000 clones, more than 65% of them present only once. After removal of 2 bases from V and 5 bases from J, the junction contained 6 bases not matched to a gene. Germline V gene data show CDR1 as MDHEN and CDR2 as SYDVKM. CDR3 length: 17 amino acids. The receptor was derived from a man aged 50-59 years who had recovered from COVID-19. The rearrangement links TRBV28 to TRBJ1-4, with 12 bases fitting TRBD1. The specimen sequenced was PBMCs or T cells enriched from blood (not recorded which). Written as DNA, the CDR3 is TGTGCCAGCAGTTTAGCGGGACAGGGGGCGGGAAATGAAAAACTGTTTTTT. It specifies CASSLAGQGAGNEKLFF.